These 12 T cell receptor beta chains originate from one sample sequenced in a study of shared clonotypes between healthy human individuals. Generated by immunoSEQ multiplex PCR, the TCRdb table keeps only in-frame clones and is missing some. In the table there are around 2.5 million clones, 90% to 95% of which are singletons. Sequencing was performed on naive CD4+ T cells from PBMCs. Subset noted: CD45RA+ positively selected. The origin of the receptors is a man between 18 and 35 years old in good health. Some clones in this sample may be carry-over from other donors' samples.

CDR3 bases: TGTGCCAGCAGCCCATCGGCCGCCCAGAACACTGAAGCTTTCTTT. Its protein is CASSPSAAQNTEAFF. The rearrangement uses TRBV7-3 and TRBJ1-1; D gene unclear. V was clipped by 5 bases and J by 1 base, with 14 bases between them. Germline V gene data show CDR1 as SGHTA and CDR2 as FQGTGA. The CDR3 extends over 15 amino acids.

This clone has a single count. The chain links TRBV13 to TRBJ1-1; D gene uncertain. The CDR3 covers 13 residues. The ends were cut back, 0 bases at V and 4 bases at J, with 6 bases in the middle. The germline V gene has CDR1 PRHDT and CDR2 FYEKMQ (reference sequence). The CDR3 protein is CASSLGAGTEAFF. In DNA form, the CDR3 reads TGTGCCAGCAGCTTAGGGGCGGGCACTGAAGCTTTCTTT.

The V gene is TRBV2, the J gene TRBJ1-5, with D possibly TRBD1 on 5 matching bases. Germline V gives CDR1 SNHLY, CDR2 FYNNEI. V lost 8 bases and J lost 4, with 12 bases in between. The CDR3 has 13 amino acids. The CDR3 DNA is TGTGCCAGCGCCGACAGAAGAAATCAGCCCCAGCATTTT. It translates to CASADRRNQPQHF.

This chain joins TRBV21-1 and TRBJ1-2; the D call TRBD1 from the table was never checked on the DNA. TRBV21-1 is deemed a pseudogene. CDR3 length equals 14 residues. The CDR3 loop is CASSQPTVLDGYTF. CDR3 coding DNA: TGTGCCAGCAGCCAACCGACAGTTCTTGATGGCTACACCTTC.

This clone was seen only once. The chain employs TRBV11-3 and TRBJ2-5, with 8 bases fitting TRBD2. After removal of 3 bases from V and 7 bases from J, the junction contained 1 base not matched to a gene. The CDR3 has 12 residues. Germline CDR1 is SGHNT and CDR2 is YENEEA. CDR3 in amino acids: CASSFTSGTQYF. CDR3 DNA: TGTGCCAGCAGCTTTACTAGCGGGACCCAGTACTTC. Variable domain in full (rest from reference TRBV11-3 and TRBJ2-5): EAGVVQSPRYKIIEKKQPVAFWCNPISGHNTLYWYLQNLGQGPELLIRYENEEAVDDSQLPKDRFSAERLKGVDSTLKIQPAELGDSAVYLCASSFTSGTQYFGPGTRLLVL.

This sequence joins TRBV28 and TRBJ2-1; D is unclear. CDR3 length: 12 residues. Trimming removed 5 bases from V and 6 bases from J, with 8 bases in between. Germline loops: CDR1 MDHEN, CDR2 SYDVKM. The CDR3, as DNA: TGTGCCAGCAGTCCCTCTACCAATGAGCAGTTCTTC. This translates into CASSPSTNEQFF. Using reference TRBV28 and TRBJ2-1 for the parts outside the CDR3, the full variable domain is DVKVTQSSRYLVKRTGEKVFLECVQDMDHENMFWYRQDPGLGLRLIYFSYDVKMKEKGDIPEGYSVSREKKERFSLILESASTNQTSMYLCASSPSTNEQFFGPGTRLTVL.

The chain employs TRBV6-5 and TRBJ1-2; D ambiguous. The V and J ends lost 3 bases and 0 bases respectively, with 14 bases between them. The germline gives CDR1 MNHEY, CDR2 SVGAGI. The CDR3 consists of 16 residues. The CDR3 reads CASSYSHSRANYGYTF. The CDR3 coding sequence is TGTGCCAGCAGTTATAGCCACAGCCGAGCTAACTATGGCTACACCTTC.

Written as DNA, the CDR3 is TGTGCCAGCAGAGGGTGGACTAGCGGGAGCCACGAGCAGTACTTC. Translating it yields CASRGWTSGSHEQYF. The rearrangement links TRBV6-6 to TRBJ2-7, with 13 positions matching TRBD2. The CDR3 is 15 amino acids. The V segment lost 6 bases and the J segment 5 bases; nucleotides outside the gene matches: 7. The germline V gene has CDR1 MNHNY and CDR2 SVGAGI (reference sequence).

DNA for the CDR3: TGTGCCAGCAGTTACTCGGGACAGCCTCTCTATGGCTACACCTTC. Translated, it gives CASSYSGQPLYGYTF. The chain joins TRBV6-5 to TRBJ1-2; TRBD1 matches 7 bases. Germline loops: CDR1 MNHEY, CDR2 SVGAGI. The CDR3 has 15 amino acids. J lost 4 bases, V lost 0 bases, and 5 bases had no gene match.

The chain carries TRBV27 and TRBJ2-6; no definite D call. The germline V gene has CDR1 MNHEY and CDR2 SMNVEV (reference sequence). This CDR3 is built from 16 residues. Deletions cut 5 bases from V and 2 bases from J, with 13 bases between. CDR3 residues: CASSQRPRAGANVLTF. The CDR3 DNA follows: TGTGCCAGCAGTCAGAGGCCCCGGGCTGGGGCCAACGTCCTGACTTTC. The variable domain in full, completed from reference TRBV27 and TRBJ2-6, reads EAQVTQNPRYLITVTGKKLTVTCSQNMNHEYMSWYRQDPGLGLRQIYYSMNVEVTDKGDVPEGYKVSRKEKRNFPLILESPSPNQTSLYFCASSQRPRAGANVLTFGAGSRLTVL.

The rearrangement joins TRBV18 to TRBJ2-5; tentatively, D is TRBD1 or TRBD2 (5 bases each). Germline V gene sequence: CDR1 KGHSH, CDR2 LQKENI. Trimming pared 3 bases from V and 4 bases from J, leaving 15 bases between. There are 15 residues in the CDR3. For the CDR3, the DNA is TGTGCCAGCTCACCCCCCCAGGGAGTCGGAGAGACCCAGTACTTC. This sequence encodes CASSPPQGVGETQYF.

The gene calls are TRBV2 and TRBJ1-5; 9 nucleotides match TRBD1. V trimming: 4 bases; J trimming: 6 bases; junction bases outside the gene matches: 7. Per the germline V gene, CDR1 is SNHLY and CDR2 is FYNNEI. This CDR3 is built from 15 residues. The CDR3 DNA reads TGTGCCAGCAGTGGAGGGACAGGGAACGGTCAGCCCCAGCATTTT. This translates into CASSGGTGNGQPQHF.